This T cell receptor beta chain comes out of a study of CD4+ T cells in melanoma. Notes on this clone: Its antigen is still unknown.

V dropped 5 bases and J dropped 0 bases, with 11 bases sitting between them. CDR3 length: 14 amino acids. In germline, CDR1 is MNHEY, CDR2 SVGAGI. Findings of the study overall: A reported correlation linked neoantigen-specific CD4+ T cells to CD8+, macrophage and B cell function. Reportedly, melanoma neoantigen-specific CD4+ T cells showed varied differentiation states.

Libraries were prepared by immunoSEQ multiplex PCR; TCRdb keeps only in-frame clonotypes and omits some of them. The profile covers 13,000 or so clones, with about 70% appearing a single time and roughly 10% taken by the ten largest. The sequence was collected from a human donor with melanoma. The sequencing sample was made of cells from a culture (not recorded whether cultured in vitro). The V and J genes are TRBV6-5 and TRBJ2-7; TRBD1 might be the D (5 bases). DNA for the CDR3: TGTGCCAGCAGTCGAGACAGCAGCTCCTACGAGCAGTACTTC. Its translation is CASSRDSSSYEQYF.